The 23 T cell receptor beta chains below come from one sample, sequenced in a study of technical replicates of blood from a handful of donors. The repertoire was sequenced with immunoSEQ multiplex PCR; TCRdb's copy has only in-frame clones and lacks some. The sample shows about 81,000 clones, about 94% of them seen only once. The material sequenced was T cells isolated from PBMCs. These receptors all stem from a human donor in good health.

The CDR3 loop is CASRPQGGGTEAFF. The CDR3 DNA follows: TGTGCCAGCAGGCCACAGGGAGGGGGCACTGAAGCTTTCTTT. The chain employs TRBV2 and TRBJ1-1; tentative D call: TRBD1 (6 bases). Germline V gene lookup returns CDR1 SNHLY and CDR2 FYNNEI. V was clipped by 6 bases and J by 4 bases, with 15 bases between them. This CDR3 contains 14 residues.

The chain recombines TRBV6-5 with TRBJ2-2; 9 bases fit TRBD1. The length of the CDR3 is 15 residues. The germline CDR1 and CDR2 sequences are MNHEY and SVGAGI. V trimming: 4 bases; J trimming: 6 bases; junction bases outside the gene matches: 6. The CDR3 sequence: CASSWTGEEAGELFF. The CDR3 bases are TGTGCCAGCAGTTGGACAGGGGAAGAAGCCGGGGAGCTGTTTTTT.

The CDR3 is CASSLVGWSEQYF. CDR3 nucleotides: TGTGCCAGCAGCTTAGTAGGATGGAGCGAGCAGTACTTC. The chain couples TRBV7-2 to TRBJ2-7; D gene ambiguous. Trimming stripped 1 base from V and 6 bases from J, with 10 bases between. Germline V gene sequence: CDR1 SGHTA, CDR2 FQGNSA. The CDR3 totals 13 residues.

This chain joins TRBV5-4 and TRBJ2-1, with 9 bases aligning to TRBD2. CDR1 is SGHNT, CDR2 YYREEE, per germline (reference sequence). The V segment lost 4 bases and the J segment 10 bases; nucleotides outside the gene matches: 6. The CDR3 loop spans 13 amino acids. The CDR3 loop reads CASSTVAGVEQFF. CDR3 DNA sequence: TGTGCCAGCAGCACGGTAGCGGGAGTCGAGCAGTTCTTC.

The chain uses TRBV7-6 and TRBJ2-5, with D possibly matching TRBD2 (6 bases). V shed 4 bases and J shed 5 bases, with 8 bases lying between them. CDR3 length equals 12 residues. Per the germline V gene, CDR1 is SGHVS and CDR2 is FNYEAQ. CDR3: CASSSRGETQYF. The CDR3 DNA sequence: TGTGCCAGCAGCTCCCGGGGGGAGACCCAGTACTTC.

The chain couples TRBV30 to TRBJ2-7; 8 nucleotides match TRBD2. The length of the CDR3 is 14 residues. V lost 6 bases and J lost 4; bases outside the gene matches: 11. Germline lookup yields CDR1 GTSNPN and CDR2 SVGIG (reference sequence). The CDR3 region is CACSTGGIRYEQYF. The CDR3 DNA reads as TGTGCCTGTAGTACGGGGGGGATTCGGTACGAGCAGTACTTC.

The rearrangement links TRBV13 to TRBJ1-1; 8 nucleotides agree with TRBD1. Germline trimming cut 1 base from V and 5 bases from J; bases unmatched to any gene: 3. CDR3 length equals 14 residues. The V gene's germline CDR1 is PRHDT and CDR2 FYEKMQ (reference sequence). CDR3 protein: CASSLDRGLTEAFF. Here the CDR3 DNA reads TGTGCCAGCAGCTTAGACAGGGGGTTAACTGAAGCTTTCTTT. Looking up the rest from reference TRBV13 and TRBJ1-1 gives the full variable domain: AAGVIQSPRHLIKEKRETATLKCYPIPRHDTVYWYQQGPGQDPQFLISFYEKMQSDKGSIPDRFSAQQFSDYHSELNMSSLELGDSALYFCASSLDRGLTEAFFGQGTRLTVV.

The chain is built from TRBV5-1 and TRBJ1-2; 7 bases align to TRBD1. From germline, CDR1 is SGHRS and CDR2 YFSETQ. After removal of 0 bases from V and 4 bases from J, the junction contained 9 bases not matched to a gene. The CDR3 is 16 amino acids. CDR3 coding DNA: TGCGCCAGCAGCTTGGGGAGGGACAGCCTTTTCTATGGCTACACCTTC. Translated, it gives CASSLGRDSLFYGYTF. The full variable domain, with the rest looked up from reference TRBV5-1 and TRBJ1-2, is KAGVTQTPRYLIKTRGQQVTLSCSPISGHRSVSWYQQTPGQGLQFLFEYFSETQRNKGNFPGRFSGRQFSNSRSEMNVSTLELGDSALYLCASSLGRDSLFYGYTFGSGTRLTVV.

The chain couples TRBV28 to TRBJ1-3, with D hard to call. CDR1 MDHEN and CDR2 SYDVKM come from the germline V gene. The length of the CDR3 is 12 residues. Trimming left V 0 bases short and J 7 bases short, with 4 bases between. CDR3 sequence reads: CASSLWSNTIYF. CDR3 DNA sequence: TGTGCCAGCAGTTTATGGAGCAACACCATATATTTT.

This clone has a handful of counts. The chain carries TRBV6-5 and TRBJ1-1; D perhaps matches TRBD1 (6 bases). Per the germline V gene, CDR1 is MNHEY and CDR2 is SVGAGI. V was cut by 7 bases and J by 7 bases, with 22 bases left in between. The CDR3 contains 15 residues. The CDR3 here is CASTPWGEGGDEAFF. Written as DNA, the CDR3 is TGTGCCAGCACCCCTTGGGGGGAAGGGGGGGATGAAGCTTTCTTT.

Here the CDR3 reads CASSLVLVGTGTYQPQHF. CDR3 coding DNA: TGTGCCAGCAGCTTAGTTTTGGTCGGGACAGGGACCTATCAGCCCCAGCATTTT. The chain recombines TRBV7-2 with TRBJ1-5, with 9 bases that match TRBD1. V lost 1 base and J lost 5; bases outside the gene matches: 12. The germline CDR1 and CDR2 sequences are SGHTA and FQGNSA. This CDR3 spans 18 amino acids.

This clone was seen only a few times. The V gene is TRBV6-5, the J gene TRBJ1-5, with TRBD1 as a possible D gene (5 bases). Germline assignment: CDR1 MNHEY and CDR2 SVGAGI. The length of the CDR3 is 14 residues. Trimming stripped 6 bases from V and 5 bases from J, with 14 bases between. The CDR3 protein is CASSRTPFHQPQHF. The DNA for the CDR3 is TGTGCCAGCAGCCGGACACCTTTTCATCAGCCCCAGCATTTT.

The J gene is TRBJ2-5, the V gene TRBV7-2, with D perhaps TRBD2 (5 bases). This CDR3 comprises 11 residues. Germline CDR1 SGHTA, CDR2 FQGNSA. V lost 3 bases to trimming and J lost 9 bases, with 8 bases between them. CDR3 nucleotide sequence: TGTGCCAGCAGCTTGGGAGTGGCCCAGTACTTC. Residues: CASSLGVAQYF.

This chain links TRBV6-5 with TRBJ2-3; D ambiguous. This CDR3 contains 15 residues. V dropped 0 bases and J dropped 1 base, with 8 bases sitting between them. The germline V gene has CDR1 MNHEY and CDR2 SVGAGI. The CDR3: CASSYSSVGTDTQYF. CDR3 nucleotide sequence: TGTGCCAGCAGTTACTCGAGTGTGGGCACAGATACGCAGTATTTT.

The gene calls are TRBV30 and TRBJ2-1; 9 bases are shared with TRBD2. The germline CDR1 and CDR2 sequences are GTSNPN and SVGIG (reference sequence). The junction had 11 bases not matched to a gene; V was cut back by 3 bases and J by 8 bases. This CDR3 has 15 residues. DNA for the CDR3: TGTGCCTGGAGGCATGGGACTAGCTTCGTCTATGAGCAGTTCTTC. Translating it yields CAWRHGTSFVYEQFF.

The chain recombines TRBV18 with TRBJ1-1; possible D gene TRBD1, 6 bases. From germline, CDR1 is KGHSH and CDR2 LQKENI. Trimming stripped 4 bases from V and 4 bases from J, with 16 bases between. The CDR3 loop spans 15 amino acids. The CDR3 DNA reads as TGTGCCAGCTCACTACAGGGTTCGATTAGCACTGAAGCTTTCTTT. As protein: CASSLQGSISTEAFF.

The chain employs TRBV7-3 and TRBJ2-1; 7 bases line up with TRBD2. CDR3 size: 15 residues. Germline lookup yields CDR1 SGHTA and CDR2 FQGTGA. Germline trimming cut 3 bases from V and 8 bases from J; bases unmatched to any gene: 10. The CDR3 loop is CASSLDSGFFYEQFF. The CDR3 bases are TGTGCCAGCAGCTTGGATAGCGGGTTTTTCTATGAGCAGTTCTTC.

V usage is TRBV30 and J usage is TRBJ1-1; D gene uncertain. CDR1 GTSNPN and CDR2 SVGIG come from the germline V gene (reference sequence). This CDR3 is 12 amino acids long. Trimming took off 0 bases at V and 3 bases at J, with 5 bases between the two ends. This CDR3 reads CAWSVSYTEAFF. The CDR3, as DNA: TGTGCCTGGAGTGTATCGTACACTGAAGCTTTCTTT.

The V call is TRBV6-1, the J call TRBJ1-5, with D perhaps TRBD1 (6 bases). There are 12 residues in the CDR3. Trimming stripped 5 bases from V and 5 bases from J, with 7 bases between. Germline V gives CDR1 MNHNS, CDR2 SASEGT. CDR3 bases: TGTGCCAGCAGTCAGGGGTATCAGCCCCAGCATTTT. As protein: CASSQGYQPQHF.

CDR3 nucleotide sequence: TGTGCCAGTAGTTTGGGACTAGCGGGACACTTAGGGGAGACCCAGTACTTC. Its protein is CASSLGLAGHLGETQYF. This chain connects TRBV19 to TRBJ2-5; 13 bases are shared with TRBD2. The trim removed 5 bases at V and 5 bases at J, leaving 11 bases unmatched. This CDR3 comprises 17 residues. Germline V lookup: CDR1 LNHDA, CDR2 SQIVND (reference sequence).

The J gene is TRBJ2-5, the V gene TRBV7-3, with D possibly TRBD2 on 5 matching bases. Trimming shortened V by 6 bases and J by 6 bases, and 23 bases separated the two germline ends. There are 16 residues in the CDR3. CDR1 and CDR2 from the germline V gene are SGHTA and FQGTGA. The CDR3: CASSPSDPLEGKTQYF. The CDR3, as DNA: TGTGCCAGCAGTCCCTCGGACCCGCTAGAGGGAAAGACCCAGTACTTC.

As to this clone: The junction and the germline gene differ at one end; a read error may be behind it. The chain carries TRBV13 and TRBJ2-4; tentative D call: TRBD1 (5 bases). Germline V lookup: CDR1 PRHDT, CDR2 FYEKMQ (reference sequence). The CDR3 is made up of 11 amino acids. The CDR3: CASSLQGSLNF. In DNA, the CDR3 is TGTGCCAGCAGCCTCCAGGGCAGTTTAAACTTC.

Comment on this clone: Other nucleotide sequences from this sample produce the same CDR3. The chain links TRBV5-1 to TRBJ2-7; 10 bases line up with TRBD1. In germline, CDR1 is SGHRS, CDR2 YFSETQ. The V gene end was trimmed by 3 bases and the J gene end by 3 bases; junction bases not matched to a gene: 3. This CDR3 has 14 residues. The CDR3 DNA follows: TGCGCCAGCAGCTGGGGGGACAGGGGCTACGAGCAGTACTTC. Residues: CASSWGDRGYEQYF.